This T cell receptor (beta chain) was documented in a study of OX40 agonist ivuxolimab in advanced cancers. Concerning this clone itself: No antigen is known for it.

Study-level points and caveats: At doses 0.1 to 3.0 mg/kg, CD4+ and CD8+ clones expanded.

The protocol was immunoSEQ multiplex PCR, while the TCRdb copy is restricted to in-frame clones and leaves out a portion. The data hold about 80,000 clones, with approximately 83% observed a single time. Germline values: CDR1 SQVTM, CDR2 ANQGSEA. Unmatched junction bases numbered 5, after V lost 4 bases and J lost 3 bases. The CDR3 length is 14 residues. This chain joins TRBV29-1 and TRBJ1-4, with TRBD1 matching over 7 bases. The clonotype comes from an adult with an advanced solid tumor such as melanoma, head and neck, liver or kidney cancer. Sequences were derived from CD4+ or CD8+ T cells sorted from blood, sampled in a trial of the OX40 agonist ivuxolimab. In DNA, the CDR3 is TGCAGCGTTGCCTCGACAGGGTCTAATGAAAAACTGTTTTTT. This gives the protein CSVASTGSNEKLFF. Full variable domain (rest looked up from reference TRBV29-1 and TRBJ1-4): SAVISQKPSRDICQRGTSLTIQCQVDSQVTMMFWYRQQPGQSLTLIATANQGSEATYESGFVIDKFPISRPNLTFSTLTVSNMSPEDSSIYLCSVASTGSNEKLFFGSGTQLSVL.